This T cell receptor (beta chain) was sequenced during a study of CD8+CD57+ T cells in acquired aplastic anemia. Overall study: Across the sorted CD4+ and CD8+ cells, DNA amounts averaged roughly 3 ug. Overall study results and limits: In CD8+ cells, Simpson's diversity showed no significant difference between patients and controls.

In this sample, this clonotype turned up once. Its antigen remains unknown. V dropped 10 bases and J dropped 6; count of bases not matched to a gene: 6. Germline CDR1 and CDR2: KGHDR and SFDVKD. The CDR3 contains 12 residues. Genomic DNA templated the TCR beta VDJ and CDR3 profiling. TCRdb reprocessed the reads via MiXCR and lists one record per CDR3 protein. The sample comprises roughly 500,000 distinct CDR3 sequences, about a third of which are singletons, and about 0.8% rests with the top ten. The patients chosen for sequencing had shown expansion of CD8+CD57+ cells (detected by flow cytometry). As a group, the patients uniformly had severe acquired aplastic anemia.

Sequencing input: sorted CD4+, CD8+, or CD8+CD57+ T cells (not recorded which) from PBMCs. The J gene is TRBJ2-7, the V gene TRBV24-1; 9 bases are a match to TRBD1. The TCR originated in a human donor with aplastic anemia. CDR3 residues: CATDRGRAEQYF. The DNA of the CDR3 is TGTGCCACAGACAGGGGGAGGGCCGAGCAGTACTTC.